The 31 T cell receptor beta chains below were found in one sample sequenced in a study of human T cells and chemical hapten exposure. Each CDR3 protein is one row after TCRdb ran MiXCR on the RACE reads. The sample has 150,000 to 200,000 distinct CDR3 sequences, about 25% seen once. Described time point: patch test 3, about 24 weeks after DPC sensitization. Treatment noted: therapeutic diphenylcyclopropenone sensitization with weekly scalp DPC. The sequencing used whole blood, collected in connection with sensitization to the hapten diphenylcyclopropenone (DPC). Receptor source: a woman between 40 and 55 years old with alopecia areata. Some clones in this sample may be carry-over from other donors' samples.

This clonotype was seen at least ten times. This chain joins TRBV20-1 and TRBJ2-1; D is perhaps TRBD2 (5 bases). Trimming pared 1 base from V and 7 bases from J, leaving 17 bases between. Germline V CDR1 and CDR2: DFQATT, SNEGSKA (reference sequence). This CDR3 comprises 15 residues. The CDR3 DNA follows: TGCAGTGCTAGAGTGGGGAGCACCAGGAGGAATGAGCAGTTCTTC. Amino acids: CSARVGSTRRNEQFF.

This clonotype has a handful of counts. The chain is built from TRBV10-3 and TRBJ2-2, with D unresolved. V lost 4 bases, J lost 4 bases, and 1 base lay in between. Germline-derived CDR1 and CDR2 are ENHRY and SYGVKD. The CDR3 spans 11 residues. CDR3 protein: CAISATGELFF. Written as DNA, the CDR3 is TGTGCCATCAGTGCCACCGGGGAGCTGTTTTTT.

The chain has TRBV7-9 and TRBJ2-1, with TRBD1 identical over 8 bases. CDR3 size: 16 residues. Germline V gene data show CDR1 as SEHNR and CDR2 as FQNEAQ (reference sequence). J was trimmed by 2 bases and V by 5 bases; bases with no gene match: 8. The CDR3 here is CASSPPGQVTYNEQFF. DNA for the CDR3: TGTGCCAGCAGCCCTCCGGGACAGGTTACCTACAATGAGCAGTTCTTC.

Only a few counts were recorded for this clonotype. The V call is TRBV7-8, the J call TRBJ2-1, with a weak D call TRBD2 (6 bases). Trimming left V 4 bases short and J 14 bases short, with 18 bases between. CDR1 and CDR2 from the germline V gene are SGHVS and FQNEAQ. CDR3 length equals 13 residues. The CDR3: CASSSRRGLEEFF. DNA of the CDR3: TGTGCCAGCAGCTCCAGAAGGGGACTCGAGGAGTTCTTC.

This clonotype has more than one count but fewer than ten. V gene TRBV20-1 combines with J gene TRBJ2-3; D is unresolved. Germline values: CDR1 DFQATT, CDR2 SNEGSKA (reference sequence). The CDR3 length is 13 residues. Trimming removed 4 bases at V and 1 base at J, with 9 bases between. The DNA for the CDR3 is TGCAGTGCTACCGCGGACGGCACAGATACGCAGTATTTT. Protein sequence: CSATADGTDTQYF.

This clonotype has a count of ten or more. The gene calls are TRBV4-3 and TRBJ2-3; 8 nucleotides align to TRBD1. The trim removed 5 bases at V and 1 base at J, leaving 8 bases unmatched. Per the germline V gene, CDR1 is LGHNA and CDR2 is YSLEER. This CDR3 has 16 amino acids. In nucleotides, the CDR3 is TGCGCCAGCAGCGCCTATAAGGGACAGGGCACAGATACGCAGTATTTT. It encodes CASSAYKGQGTDTQYF.

The CDR3: CASSSRTGGDGQFF. The CDR3 DNA reads TGTGCCAGCAGCTCCAGGACAGGGGGGGATGGGCAGTTCTTC. V is TRBV7-9 and J is TRBJ2-1; TRBD1 aligns across 10 bases. The CDR3 spans 14 residues. V lost 4 bases, J lost 12 bases, and 9 bases stayed unmatched. Germline lookup yields CDR1 SEHNR and CDR2 FQNEAQ (reference sequence).

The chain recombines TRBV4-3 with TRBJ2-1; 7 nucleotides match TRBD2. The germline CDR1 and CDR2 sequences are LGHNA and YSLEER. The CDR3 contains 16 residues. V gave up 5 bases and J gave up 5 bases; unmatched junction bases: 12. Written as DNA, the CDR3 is TGCGCCAGCAGCGTAGATCCCTACGCGGGAGACAATGAGCAGTTCTTC. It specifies CASSVDPYAGDNEQFF.

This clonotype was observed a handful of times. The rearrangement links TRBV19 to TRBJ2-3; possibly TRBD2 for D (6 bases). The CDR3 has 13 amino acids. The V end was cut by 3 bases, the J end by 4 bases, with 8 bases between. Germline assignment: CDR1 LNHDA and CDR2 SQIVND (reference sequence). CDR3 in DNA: TGTGCCAGTAGTATGGGACTGGCAGATACGCAGTATTTT. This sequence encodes CASSMGLADTQYF.

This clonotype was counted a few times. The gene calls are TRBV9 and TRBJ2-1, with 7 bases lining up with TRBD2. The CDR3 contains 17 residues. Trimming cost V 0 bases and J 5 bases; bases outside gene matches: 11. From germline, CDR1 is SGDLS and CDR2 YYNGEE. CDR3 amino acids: CASSVGGGVDSHNEQFF. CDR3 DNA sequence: TGTGCCAGCAGCGTAGGGGGAGGGGTAGACTCGCACAATGAGCAGTTCTTC.

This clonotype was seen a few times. CDR3 bases: TGCAGCGTTGACAGGGTAGGAGATACGCAGTATTTT. It is translated as CSVDRVGDTQYF. The chain combines TRBV29-1 with TRBJ2-3; TRBD1 might be the D (5 bases). This CDR3 spans 12 amino acids. Trimming took 3 bases from V and 5 from J, leaving 9 bases between them. From germline, CDR1 is SQVTM and CDR2 ANQGSEA.

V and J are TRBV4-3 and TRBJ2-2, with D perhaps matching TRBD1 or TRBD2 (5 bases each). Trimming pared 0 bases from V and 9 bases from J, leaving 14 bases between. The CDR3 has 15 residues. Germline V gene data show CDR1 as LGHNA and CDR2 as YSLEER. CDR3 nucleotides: TGCGCCAGCAGCCAAGACGAACAGGCGGACTGGGAGCTGTTTTTT. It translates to CASSQDEQADWELFF.

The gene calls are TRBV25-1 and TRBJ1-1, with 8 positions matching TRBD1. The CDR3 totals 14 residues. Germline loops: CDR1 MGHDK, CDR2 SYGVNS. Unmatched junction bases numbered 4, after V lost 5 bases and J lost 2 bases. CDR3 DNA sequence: TGTGCCAGCAGTCACAGGGGGACCAACACTGAAGCTTTCTTT. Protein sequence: CASSHRGTNTEAFF.

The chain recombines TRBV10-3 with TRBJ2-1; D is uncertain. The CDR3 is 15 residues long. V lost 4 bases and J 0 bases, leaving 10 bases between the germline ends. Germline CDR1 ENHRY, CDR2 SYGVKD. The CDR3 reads CAISVRTSSYNEQFF. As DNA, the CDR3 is TGTGCCATCAGTGTTCGGACGAGCTCCTACAATGAGCAGTTCTTC.

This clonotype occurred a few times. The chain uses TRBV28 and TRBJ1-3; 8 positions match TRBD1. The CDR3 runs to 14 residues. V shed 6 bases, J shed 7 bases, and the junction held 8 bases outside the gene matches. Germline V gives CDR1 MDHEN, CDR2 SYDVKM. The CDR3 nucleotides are TGTGCCAGCAGCGGGACAGGAAGGGTGAACACCATATATTTT. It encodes CASSGTGRVNTIYF.

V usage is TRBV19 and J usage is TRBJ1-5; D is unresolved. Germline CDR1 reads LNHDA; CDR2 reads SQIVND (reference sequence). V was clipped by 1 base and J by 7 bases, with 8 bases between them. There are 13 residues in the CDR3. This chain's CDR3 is CASSIGWVQPQHF. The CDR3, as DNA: TGTGCCAGTAGTATAGGTTGGGTGCAGCCCCAGCATTTT.

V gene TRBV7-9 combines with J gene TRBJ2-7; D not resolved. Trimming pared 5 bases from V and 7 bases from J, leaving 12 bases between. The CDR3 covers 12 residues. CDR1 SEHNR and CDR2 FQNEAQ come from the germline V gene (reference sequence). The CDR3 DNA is TGTGCCAGCAGCCCTCAAAGCCCGGAGCAGTACTTC. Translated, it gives CASSPQSPEQYF.

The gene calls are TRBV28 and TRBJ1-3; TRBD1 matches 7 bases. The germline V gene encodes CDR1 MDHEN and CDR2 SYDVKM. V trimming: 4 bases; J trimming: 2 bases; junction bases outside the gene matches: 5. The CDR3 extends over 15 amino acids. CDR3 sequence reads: CASSSGGTAGNTIYF. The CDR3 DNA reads TGTGCCAGCAGTTCTGGAGGGACAGCTGGAAACACCATATATTTT. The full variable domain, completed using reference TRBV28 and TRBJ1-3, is DVKVTQSSRYLVKRTGEKVFLECVQDMDHENMFWYRQDPGLGLRLIYFSYDVKMKEKGDIPEGYSVSREKKERFSLILESASTNQTSMYLCASSSGGTAGNTIYFGEGSWLTVV.

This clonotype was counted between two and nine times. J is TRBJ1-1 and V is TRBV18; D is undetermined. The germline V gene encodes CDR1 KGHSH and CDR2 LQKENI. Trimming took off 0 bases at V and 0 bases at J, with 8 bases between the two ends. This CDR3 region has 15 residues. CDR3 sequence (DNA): TGTGCCAGCTCACCACCCGGGGAGATGAACACTGAAGCTTTCTTT. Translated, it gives CASSPPGEMNTEAFF.

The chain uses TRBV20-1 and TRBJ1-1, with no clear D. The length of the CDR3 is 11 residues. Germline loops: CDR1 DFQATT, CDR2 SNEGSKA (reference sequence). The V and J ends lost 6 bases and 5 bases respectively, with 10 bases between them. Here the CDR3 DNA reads TGCAGTGCAGTGGCTAGGACTGAAGCTTTCTTT. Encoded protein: CSAVARTEAFF.

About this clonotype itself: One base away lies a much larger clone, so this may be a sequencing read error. The CDR3: CASSFGSYEQYF. CDR3 nucleotides: TGTGCCAGCAGTTTCGGGTCCTACGAGCAGTACTTC. This chain joins TRBV6-2 or TRBV6-3 and TRBJ2-7; the D is unclear. This CDR3 spans 12 amino acids. Trimming took off 4 bases at V and 1 base at J, with 5 bases between the two ends. Germline loops: CDR1 MNHEY, CDR2 SVGEGT.

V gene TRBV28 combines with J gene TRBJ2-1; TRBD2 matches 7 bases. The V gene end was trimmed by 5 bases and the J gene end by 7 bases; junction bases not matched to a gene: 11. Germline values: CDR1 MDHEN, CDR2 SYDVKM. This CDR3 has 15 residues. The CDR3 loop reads CASSPLAGEWNEQFF. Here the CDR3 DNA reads TGTGCCAGCAGTCCTTTGGCGGGAGAGTGGAATGAGCAGTTCTTC.

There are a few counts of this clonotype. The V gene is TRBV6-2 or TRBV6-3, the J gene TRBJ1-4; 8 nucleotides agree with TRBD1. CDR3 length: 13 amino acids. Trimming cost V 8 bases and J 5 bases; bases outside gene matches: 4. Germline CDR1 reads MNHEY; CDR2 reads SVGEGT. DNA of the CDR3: TGTGCCAGCGCTCGGACAGGGAATGAAAAACTGTTTTTT. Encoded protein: CASARTGNEKLFF.

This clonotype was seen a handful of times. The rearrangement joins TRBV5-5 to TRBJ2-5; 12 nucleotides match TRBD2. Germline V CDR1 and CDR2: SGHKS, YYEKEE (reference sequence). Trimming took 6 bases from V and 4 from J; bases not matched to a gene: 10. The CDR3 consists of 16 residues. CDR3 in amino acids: CASIPFSGLAGETQYF. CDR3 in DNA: TGTGCCAGCATCCCTTTCTCGGGACTAGCGGGAGAGACCCAGTACTTC. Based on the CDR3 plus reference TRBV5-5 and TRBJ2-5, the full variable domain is DAGVTQSPTHLIKTRGQQVTLRCSPISGHKSVSWYQQVLGQGPQFIFQYYEKEERGRGNFPDRFSARQFPNYSSELNVNALLLGDSALYLCASIPFSGLAGETQYFGPGTRLLVL.

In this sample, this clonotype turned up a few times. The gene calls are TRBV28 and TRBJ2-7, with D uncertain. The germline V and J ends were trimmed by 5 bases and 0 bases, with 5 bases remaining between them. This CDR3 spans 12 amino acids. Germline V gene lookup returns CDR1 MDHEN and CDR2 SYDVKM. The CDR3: CASSESSYEQYF. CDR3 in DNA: TGTGCCAGCAGTGAGAGCTCCTACGAGCAGTACTTC.

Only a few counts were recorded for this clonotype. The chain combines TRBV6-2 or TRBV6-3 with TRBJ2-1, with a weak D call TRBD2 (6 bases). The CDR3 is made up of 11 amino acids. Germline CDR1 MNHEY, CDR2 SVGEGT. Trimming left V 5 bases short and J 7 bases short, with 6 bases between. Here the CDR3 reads CASSRGNEQFF. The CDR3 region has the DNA TGTGCCAGCAGTCGGGGGAATGAGCAGTTCTTC.

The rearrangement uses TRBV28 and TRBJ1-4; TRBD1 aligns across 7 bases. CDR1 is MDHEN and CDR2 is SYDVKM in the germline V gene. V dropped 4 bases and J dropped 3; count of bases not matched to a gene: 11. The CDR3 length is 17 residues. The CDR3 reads CASSSWQGGRANEKLFF. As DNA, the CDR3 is TGTGCCAGCAGTTCCTGGCAGGGGGGGAGGGCTAATGAAAAACTGTTTTTT.

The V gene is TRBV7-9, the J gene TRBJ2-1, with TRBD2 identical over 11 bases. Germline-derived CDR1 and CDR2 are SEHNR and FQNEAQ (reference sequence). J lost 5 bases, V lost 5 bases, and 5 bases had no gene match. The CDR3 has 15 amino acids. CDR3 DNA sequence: TGTGCCAGCAGCCCTGGGACTAGCGGAGACAATGAGCAGTTCTTC. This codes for CASSPGTSGDNEQFF.

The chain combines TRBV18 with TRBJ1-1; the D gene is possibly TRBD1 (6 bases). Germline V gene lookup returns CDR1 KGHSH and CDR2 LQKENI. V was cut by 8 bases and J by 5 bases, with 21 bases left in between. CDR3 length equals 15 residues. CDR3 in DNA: TGTGCCAGCAGGGGGACCAACTTCAGAGATACTGAAGCTTTCTTT. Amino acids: CASRGTNFRDTEAFF.

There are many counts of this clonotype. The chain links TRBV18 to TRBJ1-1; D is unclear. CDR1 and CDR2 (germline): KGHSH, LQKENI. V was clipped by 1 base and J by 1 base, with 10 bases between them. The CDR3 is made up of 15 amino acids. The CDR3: CASSPRGNPNTEAFF. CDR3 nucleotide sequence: TGTGCCAGCTCACCACGCGGGAACCCGAACACTGAAGCTTTCTTT.

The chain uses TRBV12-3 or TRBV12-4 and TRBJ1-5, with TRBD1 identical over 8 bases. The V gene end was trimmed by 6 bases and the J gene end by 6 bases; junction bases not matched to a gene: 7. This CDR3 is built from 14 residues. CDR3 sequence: CASSSTGGGQPQHF. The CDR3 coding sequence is TGTGCCAGCAGCTCAACAGGGGGAGGTCAGCCCCAGCATTTT.